The clone carrying this T cell receptor (beta chain) showed up just once. At the DNA level, this CDR3 is encoded by other sequences in the same sample as well. Libraries were prepared by immunoSEQ multiplex PCR; TCRdb keeps only in-frame clonotypes and omits some of them. The sample carries roughly 2 million clones, more than 90% recorded once. These data are taken from a study of shared clonotypes between healthy human individuals. All participating donors were Caucasian adults from Nashville, Tennessee. Partitioning of CD4+ cells yielded a CD45RA+ naive subset and a CD45RA-negative memory subset. The CDR3 loop spans 12 amino acids. Germline CDR1 and CDR2: ENHRY and SYGVKD. V lost 6 bases to trimming and J lost 0 bases, with 4 bases between them.

This sequence originates from a man in his late teens or twenties in good health. The genes are TRBV10-3 and TRBJ2-3, with D unresolved. The specimen sequenced was naive CD4+ T cells sorted from blood. Stated subset: CD45RA+ positively selected. The CDR3 protein is CAISQSTDTQYF. CDR3 bases: TGTGCCATCAGCCAGAGCACAGATACGCAGTATTTT.